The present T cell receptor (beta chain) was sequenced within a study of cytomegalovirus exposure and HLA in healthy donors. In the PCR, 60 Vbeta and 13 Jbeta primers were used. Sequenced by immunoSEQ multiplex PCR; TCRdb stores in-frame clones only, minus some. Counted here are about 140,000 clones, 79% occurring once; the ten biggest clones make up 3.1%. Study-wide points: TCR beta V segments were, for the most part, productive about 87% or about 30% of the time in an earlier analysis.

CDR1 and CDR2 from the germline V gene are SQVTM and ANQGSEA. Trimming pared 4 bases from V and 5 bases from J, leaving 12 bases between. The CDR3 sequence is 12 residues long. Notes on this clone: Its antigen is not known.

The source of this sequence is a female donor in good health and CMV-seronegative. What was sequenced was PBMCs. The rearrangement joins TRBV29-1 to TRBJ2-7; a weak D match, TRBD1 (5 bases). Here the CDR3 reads CSVVVGVNEQYF. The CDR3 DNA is TGCAGCGTTGTTGTAGGGGTCAACGAGCAGTACTTC.